This T cell receptor beta chain appears in the sequencing data of a study of identical twins. The study, taken as a whole, reports: Out-of-frame sharing of TCR alpha in monozygotic twins was underestimated by models.

TCRdb reprocessed the 5' RACE reads via MiXCR and lists one record per CDR3 protein. The profile shows around 1.7 million distinct CDR3 sequences, 32% of them singletons. This CDR3 region has 14 residues. The V gene lost 6 bases and the J gene lost 4 bases, with 15 bases spanning the gap. Per germline, CDR1 MNHEY and CDR2 SVGEGT. Note on this clonotype: Antigen: not known.

The receptor was derived from a newborn girl in good health. This chain links TRBV6-2 or TRBV6-3 with TRBJ1-2, with D perhaps matching TRBD1 (5 bases). The sample comprised cord blood. Written as DNA, the CDR3 is TGTGCCAGCAGCTCTCCGGGGCGTAGCTATGGCTACACCTTC. It is translated as CASSSPGRSYGYTF.